The clone carrying this T cell receptor beta chain was seen ten or more times. As yet, its antigen is unknown. The sample originates from a study of T cells in Graves' hyperthyroidism and ophthalmopathy. Study outcomes and limitations: A model using 13 V-J features told ophthalmopathy apart from stable hyperthyroidism.

Authors of the study amplified TCR beta CDR3 regions from RNA transcripts. The HTBI primer set was used in a first-round RT-PCR of the TCR CDR3. TCRdb reprocessed the multiplex PCR reads with MiXCR, giving one entry per CDR3 protein. The sample holds some 320,000 distinct CDR3 sequences, approximately 13% seen once. V lost 0 bases to trimming and J lost 5 bases, with 14 bases between them. This CDR3 comprises 15 residues. Germline values: CDR1 DFQATT, CDR2 SNEGSKA (reference sequence). The chain employs TRBV20-1 and TRBJ2-1; D might be TRBD1 or TRBD2, each matching 5 bases. The sample was blood. The TCR sequence derives from a woman in her thirties or forties with Graves' ophthalmopathy. This chain's CDR3 is CSAREEGSTHNEQFF. The CDR3 nucleotides read TGCAGTGCTAGAGAAGAGGGGAGTACCCACAATGAGCAGTTCTTC.